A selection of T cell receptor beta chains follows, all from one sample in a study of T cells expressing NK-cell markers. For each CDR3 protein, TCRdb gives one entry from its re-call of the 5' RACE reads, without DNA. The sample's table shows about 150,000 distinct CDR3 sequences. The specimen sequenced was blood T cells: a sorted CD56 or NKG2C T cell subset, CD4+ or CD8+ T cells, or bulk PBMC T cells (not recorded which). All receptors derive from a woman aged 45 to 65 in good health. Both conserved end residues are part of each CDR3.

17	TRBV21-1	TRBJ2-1	CASSKVGGPGDGNEQFF
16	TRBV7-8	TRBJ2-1	CASSLGPAGEGYEQFF
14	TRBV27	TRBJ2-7	CASSSYQGGDEQYF
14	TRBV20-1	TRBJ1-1	CSAKVVGWNTEAFF
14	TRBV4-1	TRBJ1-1	CASSQVSDPGRGFF
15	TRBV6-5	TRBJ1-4	CASSYSGGENEKLFF
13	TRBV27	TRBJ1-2	CASRRTEEVGYTF
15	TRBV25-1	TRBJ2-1	CASSAVAGGQGEQFF
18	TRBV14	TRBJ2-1	CASSQLKGDGSSYNEQFF
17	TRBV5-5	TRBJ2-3	CASSLGDDHANTDTQYF
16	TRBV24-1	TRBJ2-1	CATSDTTSETYNEQFF
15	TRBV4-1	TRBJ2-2	CASSQERVRTGELFF
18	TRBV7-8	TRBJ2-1	CASSLAGGGSGSYNEQFF
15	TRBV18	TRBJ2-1	CASSLSSGSYNEQFF
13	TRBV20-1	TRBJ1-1	CSAGEPTNTEAFF
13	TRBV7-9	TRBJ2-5	CASSFTGLETQYF
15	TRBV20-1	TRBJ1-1	CSARLGVFGATEAFF
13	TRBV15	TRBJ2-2	CATSRDVSGELFF
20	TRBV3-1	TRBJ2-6	CASSQDWGRFGESGANVLTF
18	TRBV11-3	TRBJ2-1	CASSKKTSWGASYNEQFF
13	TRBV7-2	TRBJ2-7	CASSYITSYEQYF
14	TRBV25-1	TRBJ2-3	CASSPPYPGDTQYF
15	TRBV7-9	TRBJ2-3	CASSPTGTSGDTQYF
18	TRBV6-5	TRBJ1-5	CASSYSAGTPNSNQPQHF
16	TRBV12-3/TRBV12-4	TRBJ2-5	CASSPGVGENQETQYF
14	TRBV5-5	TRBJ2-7	CASSLWGHTYEQYF
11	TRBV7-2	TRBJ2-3	CASRYTDTQYF
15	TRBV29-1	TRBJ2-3	CSVEDPREAADTQYF
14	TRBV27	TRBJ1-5	CASSLSPRDKAQHF
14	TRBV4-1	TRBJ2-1	CASSQLYPYNEQFF
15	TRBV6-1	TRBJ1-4	CASSEASGAHEKLFF
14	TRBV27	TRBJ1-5	CASSWTGGHQPQHF